These T cell receptor beta chains were read from a single sample in a study of shared T cell receptors in the human thymus. The method was immunoSEQ multiplex PCR; TCRdb's version includes in-frame clones alone and lacks a portion of them. Seen here are 600,000 to 900,000 clones, 80% to 90% observed once, and the top ten hold around 0.0094%. These data were also filed under a second study, of human thymus T cells.

The sequenced material came from thymocytes. The source is a girl under three years old with a congenital heart defect. The CDR3 runs from the conserved cysteine through the conserved F or W. D genes are given only for firm matches. For some rows the clone size is stated as once, few or many, or as a class when expanded; others skip it.

v_gene,abundance,d_gene,j_gene,CDR3nt,CDR3aa
TRBV27,.,.,TRBJ2-7,TGTGCCAGCACCGGCATCTGGCGGAGGGCCTCCTACGAGCAGTACTTC,CASTGIWRRASYEQYF
TRBV9,.,TRBD1,TRBJ2-5,TGTGCCAGCAGCTCCGGGACAGGGGGCGCGGAAGAGACCCAGTACTTC,CASSSGTGGAEETQYF
TRBV5-6,.,TRBD1,TRBJ1-1,TGTGCCAGCAGCAGTCAGACAGGGGAGAACACTGAAGCTTTCTTT,CASSSQTGENTEAFF
TRBV5-8,.,.,TRBJ2-5,TGTGCCAGCAGCTTGGCCAAGAGGCCTTCCAGTCGCCAAGAGACCCAGTACTTC,CASSLAKRPSSRQETQYF
TRBV6-1,.,.,TRBJ2-1,TGTGCCAGCAGGAGCCTACTAGTCTCCTACAATGAGCAGTTCTTC,CASRSLLVSYNEQFF
TRBV25-1,once,.,TRBJ1-2,TGTGCCAGCAGTAGAGAAGCGGGAGAAAGGTACACCTTC,CASSREAGERYTF
TRBV5-1,.,TRBD2,TRBJ2-3,TGCGCCAGCAGCCCAAGACTAGCGGGGCCCACAGATACGCAGTATTTT,CASSPRLAGPTDTQYF
TRBV6-1,.,TRBD2,TRBJ2-2,TGTGCCAGCAGTGAAAGATCTAGCGGGGGGTTATTTGCCGGGGAGCTGTTTTTT,CASSERSSGGLFAGELFF
TRBV5-1,.,TRBD1,TRBJ1-6,TGCGCCAGCAGGATTGGACAGGGTGCACCCCTCCACTTT,CASRIGQGAPLHF
TRBV7-8,.,.,TRBJ2-7,TGTGCCAGCAGCTTAGAACGGCTCTATGGACAGCGCTCCTACGAGCAGTACTTC,CASSLERLYGQRSYEQYF
TRBV7-9,.,TRBD1,TRBJ1-2,TGTGCCAGCAGCCCCCCCCGACAGGGCTATGGCTACACCTTC,CASSPPRQGYGYTF
TRBV9,.,.,TRBJ1-2,TGTGCCAGCAGCGTAGGCCGGGGGGGAGAAGGCTACACCTTC,CASSVGRGGEGYTF
TRBV10-3,once,TRBD1,TRBJ1-2,TGTGCCATCAGTGATGTTGGGACAGGGGATGGCTACACCTTC,CAISDVGTGDGYTF
TRBV11-1,.,TRBD1,TRBJ1-1,TGTGCCAGCAGCTCGGACAGGGGGAACACTGAAGCTTTCTTT,CASSSDRGNTEAFF
TRBV19,once,.,TRBJ1-1,TGTGCCAGTAGGTCGGGGCTGGGGGCAACAGCTGAAGCTTTCTTT,CASRSGLGATAEAFF
TRBV2,.,.,TRBJ2-7,TGTGCCATCCAGATTACAGGGTTCTACGAGCAGTACTTC,CAIQITGFYEQYF
TRBV6-5,.,.,TRBJ1-1,TGTGCCAGCAGTTACCCGGGGCGGGGCTTGAACACTGAAGCTTTCTTT,CASSYPGRGLNTEAFF
TRBV6-5,.,.,TRBJ2-3,TGTGCCAGCAGTTTGTGGGCCACAGATACGCAGTATTTT,CASSLWATDTQYF
TRBV30,.,.,TRBJ2-6,TGTGCCTGGACTCGAGTAAGGAGCTCTGGGGCCAACGTCCTGACTTTC,CAWTRVRSSGANVLTF
TRBV6-5,.,.,TRBJ1-2,TGTGCCAGCAGTTTGGCAGGGACTCTCTATGGCTACACCTTC,CASSLAGTLYGYTF
TRBV14,.,TRBD1,TRBJ1-6,TGTGCCAGCAGCCAGGTCCCGGGACAGGGTCTCTCTTCTGCTCCTATCCCCCTCCACTTT,CASSQVPGQGLSSAPIPLHF
TRBV11-2,.,TRBD1,TRBJ1-6,TGTGCCAGCAGAGAGACAGGGGCCTGGGATTCACCCCTCCACTTT,CASRETGAWDSPLHF
TRBV11-2,.,TRBD1,TRBJ2-7,TGTGCCAGCAGCTTAGGGAGAAGGACAGGGGTTGACTCCTACGAGCAGTACTTC,CASSLGRRTGVDSYEQYF
TRBV6-5,.,.,TRBJ1-2,TGTGCCAGCAGCTGCGTCCCGGGATCCGGTGGCTACACCTTC,CASSCVPGSGGYTF
TRBV29-1,.,TRBD1,TRBJ2-7,TGCAGCGTTGAAATCCGGGACAGGGGGCGGCACGAGCAGTACTTC,CSVEIRDRGRHEQYF
TRBV5-4,.,.,TRBJ1-6,TGTGCCAGCAGCTTTCAAGACCAGGGAAATTCACCCCTCCACTTT,CASSFQDQGNSPLHF
TRBV19,.,.,TRBJ2-1,TGTGCCAGTAGTATGATGGGGGCACGATCCTACAATGAGCAGTTCTTC,CASSMMGARSYNEQFF
TRBV5-4,few,.,TRBJ2-5,TGTGCCTGCGACAGAGGCGAGACCCAGTACTTC,CACDRGETQYF
TRBV7-6,.,TRBD2,TRBJ2-7,TGTGCCAGCAGCATGGGCCCGACTAGCGGGGGGAGCTCCTACGAGCAGTACTTC,CASSMGPTSGGSSYEQYF
TRBV5-1,.,TRBD1,TRBJ1-4,TGCGCCAGCAGAGCCAGGGGGGCCGAAAAACTGTTTTTT,CASRARGAEKLFF
TRBV28,.,TRBD1,TRBJ1-5,TGTGCCAGCGATAGGACAGGGGACCAGCCCCAGCATTTT,CASDRTGDQPQHF
TRBV5-4,.,TRBD1,TRBJ1-2,TGTGCCAGCAGCCCCGTCGGACAGGGGGCGCATTTCTATGGCTACACCTTC,CASSPVGQGAHFYGYTF
TRBV2,.,.,TRBJ1-2,TGTGCCAGCAGTGTTAAGGAGCTCTGGGGGCGTACTAACTATGGCTACACCTTC,CASSVKELWGRTNYGYTF
TRBV29-1,.,TRBD2,TRBJ2-2,TGCAGCGCCGAGCGGGGGCCCACCGGGGAGCTGTTTTTT,CSAERGPTGELFF
TRBV5-8,.,.,TRBJ1-1,TGTGCCAGCAGCCTACCTAACTACAGGGACGGACGTGGCACTGAAGCTTTCTTT,CASSLPNYRDGRGTEAFF
TRBV7-2,.,.,TRBJ1-2,TGTGCCAGCAGCTTAGGGCGGGCTTATGGCTACACCTTC,CASSLGRAYGYTF
TRBV2,.,TRBD1,TRBJ1-1,TGTGCCAGCAGTAGGACAGGGGGCAGATGGGCTTTCTTT,CASSRTGGRWAFF
TRBV28,once,TRBD2,TRBJ2-5,TGTGCCAGCAGTCCTTCTCAACAGACTAGCGGGCTGAAAAAGGAGACCCAGTACTTC,CASSPSQQTSGLKKETQYF
TRBV9,.,TRBD1,TRBJ1-2,TGTGCCAGCAAGTCAGAGGACAGGCCTACATATGGCTACACCTTC,CASKSEDRPTYGYTF
TRBV2,.,TRBD2,TRBJ2-7,TGTGCCAGCAGTGAACTAGCGGGCTACGAGCAGTACTTC,CASSELAGYEQYF
TRBV5-1,.,.,TRBJ2-5,TGCGCCAGCAGCTTGGAAGGGGGCCAAGAGACCCAGTACTTC,CASSLEGGQETQYF
TRBV19,.,.,TRBJ1-1,TGTGCCAGTAGTACCTCTAGGGCCGGAGGGGTGGTAAGGACTGAAGCTTTCTTT,CASSTSRAGGVVRTEAFF
TRBV7-9,.,.,TRBJ1-2,TGTGCCAGCAGCTTTCTCGTTTCGGACGCAGGGCAAAGTGGCTACACCTTC,CASSFLVSDAGQSGYTF
TRBV12-5,.,TRBD1,TRBJ1-4,TGTGCTAGTGGTTTGGCTGCAGGGGGATATGAAAAACTGTTTTTT,CASGLAAGGYEKLFF
TRBV11-2,.,.,TRBJ1-1,TGTGCCAGCAGCTTACCCGCCCCGAAGGGAGGGGACACTGAAGCTTTCTTT,CASSLPAPKGGDTEAFF
TRBV9,few,TRBD1,TRBJ1-2,TGTGCCAGCAGCGCGCGCCACGGGACAGGGAATTATGGCTACACCTTC,CASSARHGTGNYGYTF
TRBV6-1,.,.,TRBJ1-1,TGTGCCAGCAGTGACCCTTTGGGGGGGACAAAGGACACTGAAGCTTTCTTT,CASSDPLGGTKDTEAFF
TRBV19,.,.,TRBJ2-7,TGTGCCAGTAGCCCGAATTGGGACAACCCCGACCCCTACGAGCAGTACTTC,CASSPNWDNPDPYEQYF
TRBV11-2,.,.,TRBJ1-1,TGTGCCAGCAGCTTCGGACAGTTGAACACTGAAGCTTTCTTT,CASSFGQLNTEAFF
TRBV5-6,.,.,TRBJ2-7,TGTGCCAGCAGCAACTACAGGAGCTCCTACGAGCAGTACTTC,CASSNYRSSYEQYF
TRBV19,few,.,TRBJ1-4,TGTGCAAGTAAGCCCACAGCGGAGAGACGGAAACTGTTTTTT,CASKPTAERRKLFF
TRBV30,once,.,TRBJ2-3,TGTGCCTGGAGTTTCTGGGGGGTACGGGTCACAGATACGCAGTATTTT,CAWSFWGVRVTDTQYF
TRBV5-1,.,TRBD1,TRBJ1-2,TGCGCCAGCCACCAAACAGGGGACTATGGCTACACCTTC,CASHQTGDYGYTF
TRBV27,.,.,TRBJ2-7,TGTGCCAGCAGTGTTGGACAGACCGGCCCCTACGAGCAGTACTTC,CASSVGQTGPYEQYF